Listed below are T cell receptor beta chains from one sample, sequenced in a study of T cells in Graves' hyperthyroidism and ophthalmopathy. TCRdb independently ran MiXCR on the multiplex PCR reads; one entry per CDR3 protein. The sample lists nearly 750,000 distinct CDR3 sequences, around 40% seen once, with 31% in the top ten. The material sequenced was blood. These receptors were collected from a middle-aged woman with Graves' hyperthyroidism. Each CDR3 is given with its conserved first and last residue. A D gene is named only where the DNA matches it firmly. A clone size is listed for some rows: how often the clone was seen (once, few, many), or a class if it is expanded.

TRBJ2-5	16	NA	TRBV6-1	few	TGTGCCAGCGTAGGATCAATACACATACCGCAAGAGACCCAGTACTTC	CASVGSIHIPQETQYF
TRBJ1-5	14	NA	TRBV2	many	TGTGCCAGCAGTGAGACGGCGCGCAATCAGCCCCAGCATTTT	CASSETARNQPQHF
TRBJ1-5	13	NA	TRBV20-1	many	TGCAGTGCTGGGGGCACGGACAATCAGCCCCAGCATTTT	CSAGGTDNQPQHF
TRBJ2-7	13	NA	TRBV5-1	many	TGCGCCAGCAGCTGGAAGGACAACCACGAGCAGTACTTC	CASSWKDNHEQYF
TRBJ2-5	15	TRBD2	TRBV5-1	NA	TGCGCCAGTCGACTAGCGGGGGGGGTCCAAGAGACCCAGTACTTC	CASRLAGGVQETQYF
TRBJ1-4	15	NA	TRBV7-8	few	TGTGCCAGCAGCTTAGGTGCCAGCGTTAATGAAAAACTGTTTTTT	CASSLGASVNEKLFF
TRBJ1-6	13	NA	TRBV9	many	TGTGCCAGCAGCGTAGGTGGTAATTCACCCCTCCACTTT	CASSVGGNSPLHF
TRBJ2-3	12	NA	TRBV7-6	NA	TGTGCCAGCAGCCGGACGGACCATACGCAGTATTTT	CASSRTDHTQYF
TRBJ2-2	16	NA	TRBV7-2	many	TGTGCCAGCAGCTTATCTCCAGGGACGAACACCGGGGAGCTGTTTTTT	CASSLSPGTNTGELFF
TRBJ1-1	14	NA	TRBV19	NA	TGTGCCAGTACGGGTGGCAGGGAGAACACTGAAGCTTTCTTT	CASTGGRENTEAFF
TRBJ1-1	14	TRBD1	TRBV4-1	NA	TGCGCCAGCAGCACCCGGACAGGGAGCTTTGAAGCTTTCTTT	CASSTRTGSFEAFF
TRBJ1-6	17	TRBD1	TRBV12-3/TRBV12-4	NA	TGTGCCAGCAGCTCCGGGACAGGGACCTCCTATAATTCACCCCTCCACTTT	CASSSGTGTSYNSPLHF
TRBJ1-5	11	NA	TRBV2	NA	TGTGCCAGCAGTGAAGGGACAGATACGCATTTT	CASSEGTDTHF
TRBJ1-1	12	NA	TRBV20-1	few	TGCAGTGCCTACGTAGGGGGAACTGAAGCTTTCTTT	CSAYVGGTEAFF
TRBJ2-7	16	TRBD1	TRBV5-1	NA	TGCGCCAGCAGCTTGGCAGGGGCAGGGGGCTTCTACGAGCAGTACTTC	CASSLAGAGGFYEQYF
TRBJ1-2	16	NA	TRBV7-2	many	TGTGCCAGCAGCTCATACGAGGGTCATAGCAACTATGGCTACACCTTC	CASSSYEGHSNYGYTF
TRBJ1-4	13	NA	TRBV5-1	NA	TGCGCCACCAGGATTGGCCTTAATGAAAAACTGTTTTTT	CATRIGLNEKLFF
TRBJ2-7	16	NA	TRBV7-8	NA	TGCGCCAGCAGCCAAGTCCCCCAGGGAAGCTCCTACGAGCAGTACTTC	CASSQVPQGSSYEQYF